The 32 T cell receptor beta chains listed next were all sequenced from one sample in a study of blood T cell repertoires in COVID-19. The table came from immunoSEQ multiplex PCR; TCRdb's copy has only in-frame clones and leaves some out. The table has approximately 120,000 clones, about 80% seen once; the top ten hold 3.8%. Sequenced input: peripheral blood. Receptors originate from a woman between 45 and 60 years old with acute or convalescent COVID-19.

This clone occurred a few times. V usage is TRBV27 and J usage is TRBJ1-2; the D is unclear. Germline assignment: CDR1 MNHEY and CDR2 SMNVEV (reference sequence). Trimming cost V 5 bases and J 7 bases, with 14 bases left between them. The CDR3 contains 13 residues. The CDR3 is CASSPSGYAGYTF. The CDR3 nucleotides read TGTGCCAGCAGTCCTAGCGGTTACGCTGGCTACACCTTC.

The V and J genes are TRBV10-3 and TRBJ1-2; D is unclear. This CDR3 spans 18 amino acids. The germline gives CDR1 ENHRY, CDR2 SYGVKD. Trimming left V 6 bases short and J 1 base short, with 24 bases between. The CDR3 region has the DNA TGTGCCATCAGACGGATTTACCGTGGCGCGGGTTATAACTATGGCTACACCTTC. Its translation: CAIRRIYRGAGYNYGYTF.

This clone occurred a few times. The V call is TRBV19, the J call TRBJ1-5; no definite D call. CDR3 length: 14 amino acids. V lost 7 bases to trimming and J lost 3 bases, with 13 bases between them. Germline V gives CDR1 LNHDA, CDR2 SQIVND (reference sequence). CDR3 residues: CASTIRVSNQPQHF. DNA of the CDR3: TGTGCCAGTACCATACGGGTGTCCAATCAGCCCCAGCATTTT.

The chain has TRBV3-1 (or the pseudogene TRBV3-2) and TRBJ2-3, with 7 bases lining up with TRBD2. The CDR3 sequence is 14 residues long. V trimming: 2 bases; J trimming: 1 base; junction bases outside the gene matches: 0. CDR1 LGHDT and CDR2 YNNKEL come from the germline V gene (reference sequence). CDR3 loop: CASSQRGGTDTQYF. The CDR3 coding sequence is TGTGCCAGCAGCCAACGGGGGGGCACAGATACGCAGTATTTT.

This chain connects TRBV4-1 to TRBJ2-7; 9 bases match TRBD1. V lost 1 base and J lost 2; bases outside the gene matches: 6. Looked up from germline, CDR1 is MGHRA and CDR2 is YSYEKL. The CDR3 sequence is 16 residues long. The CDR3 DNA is TGCGCCAGCAGCCAAGCTCCGGGACAGGGCGCCTACGAGCAGTACTTC. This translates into CASSQAPGQGAYEQYF.

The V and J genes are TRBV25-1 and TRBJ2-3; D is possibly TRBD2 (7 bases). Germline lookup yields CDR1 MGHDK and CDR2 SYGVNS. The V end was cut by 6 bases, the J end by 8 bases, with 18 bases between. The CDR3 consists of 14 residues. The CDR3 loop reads CASSRTYREGTQYF. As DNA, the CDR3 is TGTGCCAGCAGCCGAACCTACAGGGAGGGTACGCAGTATTTT.

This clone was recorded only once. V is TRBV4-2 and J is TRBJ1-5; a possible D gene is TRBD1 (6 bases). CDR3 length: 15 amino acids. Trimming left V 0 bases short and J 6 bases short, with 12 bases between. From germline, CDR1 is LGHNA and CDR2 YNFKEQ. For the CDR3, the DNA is TGTGCCAGCAGCCAAGAGGCAGGGGACGGTCAGCCCCAGCATTTT. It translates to CASSQEAGDGQPQHF.

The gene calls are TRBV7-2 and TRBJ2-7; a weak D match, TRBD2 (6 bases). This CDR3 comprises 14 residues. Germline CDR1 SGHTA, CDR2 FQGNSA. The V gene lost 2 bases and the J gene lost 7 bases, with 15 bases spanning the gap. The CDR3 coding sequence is TGTGCCAGCAGCTTAATAGCGGACCTCGAAGAGCAGTACTTC. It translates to CASSLIADLEEQYF.

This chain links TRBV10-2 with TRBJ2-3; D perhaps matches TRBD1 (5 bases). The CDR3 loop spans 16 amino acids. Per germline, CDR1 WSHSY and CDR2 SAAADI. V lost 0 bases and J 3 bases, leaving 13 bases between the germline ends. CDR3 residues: CASSESPDIITDTQYF. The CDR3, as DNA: TGCGCCAGCAGTGAGTCTCCGGACATAATAACAGATACGCAGTATTTT.

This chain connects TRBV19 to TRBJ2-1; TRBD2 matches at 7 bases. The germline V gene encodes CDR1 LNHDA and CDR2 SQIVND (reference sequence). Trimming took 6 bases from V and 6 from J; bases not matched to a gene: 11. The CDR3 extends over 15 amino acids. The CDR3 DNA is TGTGCCAGTAGGCAATCTTGGACTAGAGGCAATGAGCAGTTCTTC. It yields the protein CASRQSWTRGNEQFF.

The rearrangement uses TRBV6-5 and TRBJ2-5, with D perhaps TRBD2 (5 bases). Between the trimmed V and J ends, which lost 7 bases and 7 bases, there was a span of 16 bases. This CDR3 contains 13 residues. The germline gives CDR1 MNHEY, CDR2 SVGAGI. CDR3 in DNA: TGTGCCAGCAACCCACCCGGGGTAGGGACCCAGTACTTC. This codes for CASNPPGVGTQYF.

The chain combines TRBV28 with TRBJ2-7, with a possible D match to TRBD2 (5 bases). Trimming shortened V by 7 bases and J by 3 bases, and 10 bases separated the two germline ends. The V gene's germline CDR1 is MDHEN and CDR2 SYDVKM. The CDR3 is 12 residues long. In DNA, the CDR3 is TGTGCCAGCAATCCGGGATTCTACGAGCAGTACTTC. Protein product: CASNPGFYEQYF. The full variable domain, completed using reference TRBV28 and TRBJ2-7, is DVKVTQSSRYLVKRTGEKVFLECVQDMDHENMFWYRQDPGLGLRLIYFSYDVKMKEKGDIPEGYSVSREKKERFSLILESASTNQTSMYLCASNPGFYEQYFGPGTRLTVT.

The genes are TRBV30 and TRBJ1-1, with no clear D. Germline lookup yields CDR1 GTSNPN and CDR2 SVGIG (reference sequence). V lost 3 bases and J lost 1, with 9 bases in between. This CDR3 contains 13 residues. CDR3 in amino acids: CAWRDSSNTEAFF. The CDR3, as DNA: TGTGCCTGGAGGGATAGCTCGAACACTGAAGCTTTCTTT.

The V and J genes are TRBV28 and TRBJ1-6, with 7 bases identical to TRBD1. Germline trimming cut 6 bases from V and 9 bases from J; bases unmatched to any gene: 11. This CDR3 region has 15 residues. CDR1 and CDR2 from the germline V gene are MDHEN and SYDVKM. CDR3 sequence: CASRSNRGRTSPLHF. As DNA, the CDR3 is TGTGCCAGCAGGTCAAACAGGGGCCGAACTTCACCCCTCCACTTT.

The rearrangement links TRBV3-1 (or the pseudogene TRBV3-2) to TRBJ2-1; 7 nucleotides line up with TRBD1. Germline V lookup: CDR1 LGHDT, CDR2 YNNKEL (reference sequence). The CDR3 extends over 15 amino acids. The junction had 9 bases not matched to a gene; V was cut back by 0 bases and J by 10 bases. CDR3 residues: CASSQEGGPAVEQFF. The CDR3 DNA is TGTGCCAGCAGCCAAGAAGGGGGCCCAGCGGTGGAGCAGTTCTTC.

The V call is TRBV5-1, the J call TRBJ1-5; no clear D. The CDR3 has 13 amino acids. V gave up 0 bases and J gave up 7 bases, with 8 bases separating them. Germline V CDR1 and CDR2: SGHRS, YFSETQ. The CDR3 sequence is CASSLVPEQPQHF. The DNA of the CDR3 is TGCGCCAGCAGCTTGGTGCCGGAGCAGCCCCAGCATTTT.

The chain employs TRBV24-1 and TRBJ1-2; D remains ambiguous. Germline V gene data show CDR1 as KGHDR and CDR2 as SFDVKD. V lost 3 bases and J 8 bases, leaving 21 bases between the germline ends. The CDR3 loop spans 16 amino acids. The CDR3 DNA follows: TGTGCCACCAGTGATATACAGCGGAGTCCACGCAACGGCTACACCTTC. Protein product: CATSDIQRSPRNGYTF.

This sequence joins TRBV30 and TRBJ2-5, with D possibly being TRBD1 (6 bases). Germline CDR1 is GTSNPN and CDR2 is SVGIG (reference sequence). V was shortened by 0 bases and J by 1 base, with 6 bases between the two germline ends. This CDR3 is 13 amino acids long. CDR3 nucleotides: TGTGCCTGGAGTGTGGACAGCCAAGAGACCCAGTACTTC. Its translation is CAWSVDSQETQYF.

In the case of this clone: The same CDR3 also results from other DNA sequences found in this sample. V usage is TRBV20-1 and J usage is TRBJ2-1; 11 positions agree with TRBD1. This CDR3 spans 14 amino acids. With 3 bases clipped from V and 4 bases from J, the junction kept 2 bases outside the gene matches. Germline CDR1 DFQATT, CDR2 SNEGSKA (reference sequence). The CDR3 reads CSASRDRGYNEQFF. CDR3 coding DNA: TGCAGTGCTAGTAGGGACAGGGGGTACAATGAGCAGTTCTTC.

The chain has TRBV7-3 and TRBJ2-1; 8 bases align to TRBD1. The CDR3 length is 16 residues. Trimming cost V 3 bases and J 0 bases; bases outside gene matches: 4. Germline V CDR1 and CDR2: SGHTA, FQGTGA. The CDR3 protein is CASSFTGGSSYNEQFF. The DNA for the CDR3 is TGTGCCAGCAGCTTCACAGGGGGTAGCTCCTACAATGAGCAGTTCTTC.

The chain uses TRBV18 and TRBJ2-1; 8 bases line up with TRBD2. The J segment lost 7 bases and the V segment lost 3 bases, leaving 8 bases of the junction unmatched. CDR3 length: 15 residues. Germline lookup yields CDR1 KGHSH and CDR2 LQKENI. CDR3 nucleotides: TGTGCCAGCTCACCTCTAGCGGGTCGAACGAATGAGCAGTTCTTC. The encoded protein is CASSPLAGRTNEQFF.

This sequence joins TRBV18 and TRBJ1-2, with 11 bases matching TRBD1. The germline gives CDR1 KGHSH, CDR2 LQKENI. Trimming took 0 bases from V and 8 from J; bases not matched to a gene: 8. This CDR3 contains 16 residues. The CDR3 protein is CASSPPGGQGAGGYTF. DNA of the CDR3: TGTGCCAGCTCACCACCCGGAGGACAGGGGGCGGGCGGCTACACCTTC.

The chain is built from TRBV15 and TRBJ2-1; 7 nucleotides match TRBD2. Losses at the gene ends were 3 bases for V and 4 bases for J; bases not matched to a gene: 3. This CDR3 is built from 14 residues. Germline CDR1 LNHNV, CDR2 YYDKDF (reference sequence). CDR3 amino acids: CATSRGGGYNEQFF. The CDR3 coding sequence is TGTGCCACCAGCAGGGGCGGGGGTTACAATGAGCAGTTCTTC. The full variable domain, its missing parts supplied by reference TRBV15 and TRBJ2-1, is DAMVIQNPRYQVTQFGKPVTLSCSQTLNHNVMYWYQQKSSQAPKLLFHYYDKDFNNEADTPDNFQSRRPNTSFCFLDIRSPGLGDTAMYLCATSRGGGYNEQFFGPGTRLTVL.

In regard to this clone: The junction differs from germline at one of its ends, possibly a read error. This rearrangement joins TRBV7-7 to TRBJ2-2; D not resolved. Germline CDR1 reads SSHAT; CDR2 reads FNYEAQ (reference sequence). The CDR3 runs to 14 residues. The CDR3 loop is CASSFGQATGELFF. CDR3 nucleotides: TGTGCTAGCAGCTTCGGTCAGGCGACCGGGGAGCTGTTTTTT.

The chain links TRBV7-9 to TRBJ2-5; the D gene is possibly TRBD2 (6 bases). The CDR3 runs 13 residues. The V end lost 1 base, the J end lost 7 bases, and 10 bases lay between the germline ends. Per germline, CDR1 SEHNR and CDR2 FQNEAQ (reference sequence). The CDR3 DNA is TGTGCCAGCAGCTTAGGACTAGTTGGGACCCAGTACTTC. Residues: CASSLGLVGTQYF. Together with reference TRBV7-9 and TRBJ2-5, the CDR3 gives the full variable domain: DTGVSQNPRHKITKRGQNVTFRCDPISEHNRLYWYRQTLGQGPEFLTYFQNEAQLEKSRLLSDRFSAERPKGSFSTLEIQRTEQGDSAMYLCASSLGLVGTQYFGPGTRLLVL.

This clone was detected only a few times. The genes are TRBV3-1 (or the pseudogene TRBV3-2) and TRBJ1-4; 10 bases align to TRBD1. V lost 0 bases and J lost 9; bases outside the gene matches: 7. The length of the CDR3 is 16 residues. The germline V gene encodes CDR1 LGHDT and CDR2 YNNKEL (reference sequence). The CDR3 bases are TGTGCCAGCAGCCAAGAGGGACAGGGGATTATGAAAAAACTGTTTTTT. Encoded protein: CASSQEGQGIMKKLFF.

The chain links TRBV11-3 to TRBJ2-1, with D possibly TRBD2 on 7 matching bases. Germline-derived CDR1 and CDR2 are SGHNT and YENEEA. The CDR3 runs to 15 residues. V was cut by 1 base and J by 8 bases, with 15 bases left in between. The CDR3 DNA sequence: TGTGCCAGCAGCTTAGCGGGAGGAGGGGGGCATGAGCAGTTCTTC. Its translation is CASSLAGGGGHEQFF. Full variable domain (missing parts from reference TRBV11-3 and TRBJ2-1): EAGVVQSPRYKIIEKKQPVAFWCNPISGHNTLYWYLQNLGQGPELLIRYENEEAVDDSQLPKDRFSAERLKGVDSTLKIQPAELGDSAVYLCASSLAGGGGHEQFFGPGTRLTVL.

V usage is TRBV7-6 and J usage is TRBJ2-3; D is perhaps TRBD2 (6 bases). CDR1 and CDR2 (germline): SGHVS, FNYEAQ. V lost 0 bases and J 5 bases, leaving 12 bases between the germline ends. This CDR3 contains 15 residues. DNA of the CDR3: TGTGCCAGCAGCTTAGCGCCCGGGGGTGGAGATACGCAGTATTTT. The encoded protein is CASSLAPGGGDTQYF.

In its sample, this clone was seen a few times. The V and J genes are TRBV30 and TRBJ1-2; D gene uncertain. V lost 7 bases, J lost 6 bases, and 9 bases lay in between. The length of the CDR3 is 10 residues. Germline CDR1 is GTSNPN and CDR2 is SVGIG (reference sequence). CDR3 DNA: TGTGCCTTGGGCGAGAATGGCTACACCTTC. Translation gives CALGENGYTF.

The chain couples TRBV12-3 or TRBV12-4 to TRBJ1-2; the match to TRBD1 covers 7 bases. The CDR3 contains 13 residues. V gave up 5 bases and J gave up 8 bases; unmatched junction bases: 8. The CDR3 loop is CASSRSDRDGYTF. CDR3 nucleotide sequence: TGTGCCAGCAGTCGCTCTGACAGGGACGGCTACACCTTC.

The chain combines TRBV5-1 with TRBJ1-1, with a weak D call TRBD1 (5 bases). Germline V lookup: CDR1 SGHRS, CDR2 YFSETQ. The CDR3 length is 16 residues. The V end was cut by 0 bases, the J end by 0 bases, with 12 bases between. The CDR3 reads CASSLAQGRLNTEAFF. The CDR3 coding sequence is TGCGCCAGCAGCTTGGCTCAGGGCCGACTGAACACTGAAGCTTTCTTT. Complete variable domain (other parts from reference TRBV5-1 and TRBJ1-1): KAGVTQTPRYLIKTRGQQVTLSCSPISGHRSVSWYQQTPGQGLQFLFEYFSETQRNKGNFPGRFSGRQFSNSRSEMNVSTLELGDSALYLCASSLAQGRLNTEAFFGQGTRLTVV.

The CDR3 coding sequence is TGTGCCACCACGGGGGAGAATCAGCCCCAGCATTTT. It specifies CATTGENQPQHF. The chain combines TRBV15 with TRBJ1-5; tentative D call: TRBD1 (5 bases). The CDR3 runs 12 residues. V dropped 7 bases and J dropped 4 bases, with 8 bases sitting between them. Germline V CDR1 and CDR2: LNHNV, YYDKDF (reference sequence).